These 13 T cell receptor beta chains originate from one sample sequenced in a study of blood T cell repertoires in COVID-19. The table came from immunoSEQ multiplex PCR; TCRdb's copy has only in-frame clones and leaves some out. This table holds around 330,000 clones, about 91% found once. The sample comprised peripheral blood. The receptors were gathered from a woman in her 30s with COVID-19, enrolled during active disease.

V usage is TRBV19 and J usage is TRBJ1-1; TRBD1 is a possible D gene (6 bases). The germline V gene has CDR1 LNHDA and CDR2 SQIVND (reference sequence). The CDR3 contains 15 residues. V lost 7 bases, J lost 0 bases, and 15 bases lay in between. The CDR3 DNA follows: TGTGCCAGTATCCCACCCAGGGGCATGAACACTGAAGCTTTCTTT. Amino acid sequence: CASIPPRGMNTEAFF. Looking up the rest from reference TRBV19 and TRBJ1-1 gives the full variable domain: DGGITQSPKYLFRKEGQNVTLSCEQNLNHDAMYWYRQDPGQGLRLIYYSQIVNDFQKGDIAEGYSVSREKKESFPLTVTSAQKNPTAFYLCASIPPRGMNTEAFFGQGTRLTVV.

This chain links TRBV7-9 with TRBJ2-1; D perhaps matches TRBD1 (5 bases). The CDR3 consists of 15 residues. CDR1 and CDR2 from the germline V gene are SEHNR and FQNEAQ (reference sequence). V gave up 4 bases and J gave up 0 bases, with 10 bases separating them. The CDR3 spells CASSSQVSSYNEQFF. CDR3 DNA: TGTGCCAGCAGCTCACAGGTGAGCTCCTACAATGAGCAGTTCTTC. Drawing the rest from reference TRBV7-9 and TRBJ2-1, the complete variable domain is DTGVSQNPRHKITKRGQNVTFRCDPISEHNRLYWYRQTLGQGPEFLTYFQNEAQLEKSRLLSDRFSAERPKGSFSTLEIQRTEQGDSAMYLCASSSQVSSYNEQFFGPGTRLTVL.

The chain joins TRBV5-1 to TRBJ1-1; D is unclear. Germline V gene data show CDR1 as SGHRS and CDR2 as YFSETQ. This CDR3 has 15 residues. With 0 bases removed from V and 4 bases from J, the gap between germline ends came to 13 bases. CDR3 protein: CASSLAEVRGTEAFF. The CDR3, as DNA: TGCGCCAGCAGCTTGGCGGAGGTGCGGGGCACTGAAGCTTTCTTT.

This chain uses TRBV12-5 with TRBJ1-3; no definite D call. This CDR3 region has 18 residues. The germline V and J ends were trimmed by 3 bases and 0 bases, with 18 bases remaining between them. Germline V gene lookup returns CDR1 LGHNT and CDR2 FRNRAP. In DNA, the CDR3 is TGTGCTAGTGGTTTCGCTCCTGGCGGATCCCACTCTGGAAACACCATATATTTT. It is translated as CASGFAPGGSHSGNTIYF.

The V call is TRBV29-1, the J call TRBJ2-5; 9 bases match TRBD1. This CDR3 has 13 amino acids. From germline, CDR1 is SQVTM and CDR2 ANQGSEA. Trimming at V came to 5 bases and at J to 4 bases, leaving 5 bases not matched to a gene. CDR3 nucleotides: TGCAGCGTTCCGGGACAGGGCGGAGAGACCCAGTACTTC. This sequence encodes CSVPGQGGETQYF.

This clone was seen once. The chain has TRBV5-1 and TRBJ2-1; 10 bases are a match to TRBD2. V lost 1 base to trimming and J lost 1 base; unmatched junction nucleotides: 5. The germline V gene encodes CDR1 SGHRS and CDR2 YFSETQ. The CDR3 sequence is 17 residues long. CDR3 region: CASSLRASGGSYNEQFF. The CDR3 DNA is TGCGCCAGCAGCTTGCGGGCTAGCGGGGGTTCCTACAATGAGCAGTTCTTC.

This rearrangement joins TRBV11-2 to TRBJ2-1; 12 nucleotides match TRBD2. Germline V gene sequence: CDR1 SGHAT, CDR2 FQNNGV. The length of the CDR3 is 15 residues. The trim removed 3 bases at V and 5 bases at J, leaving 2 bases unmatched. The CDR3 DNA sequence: TGTGCCAGCAGCTTTGGACTAGCGGGGAACAATGAGCAGTTCTTC. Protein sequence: CASSFGLAGNNEQFF.

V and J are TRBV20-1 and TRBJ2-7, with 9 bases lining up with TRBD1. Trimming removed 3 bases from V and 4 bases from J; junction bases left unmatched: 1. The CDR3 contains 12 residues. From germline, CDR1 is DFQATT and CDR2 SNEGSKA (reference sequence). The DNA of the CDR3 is TGCAGTGCTAGTGGGACAGGGTACGAGCAGTACTTC. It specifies CSASGTGYEQYF.

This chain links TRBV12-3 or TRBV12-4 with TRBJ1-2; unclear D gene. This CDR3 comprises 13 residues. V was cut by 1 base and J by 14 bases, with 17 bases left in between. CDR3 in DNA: TGTGCCAGCAGTTTAGGACATGCCGCCTTGTTTACCTTC. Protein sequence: CASSLGHAALFTF.

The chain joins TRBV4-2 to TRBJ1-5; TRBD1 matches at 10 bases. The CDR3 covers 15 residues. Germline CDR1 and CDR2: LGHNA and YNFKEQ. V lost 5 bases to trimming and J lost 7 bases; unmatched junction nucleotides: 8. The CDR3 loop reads CASSTDRGRPQPQHF. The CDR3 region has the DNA TGTGCCAGCAGCACAGACAGGGGGCGGCCCCAGCCCCAGCATTTT.

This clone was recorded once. The CDR3, as DNA: TGTGCCAGCAGTGAACTTAGCGGTACAGATACGCAGTATTTT. This gives the protein CASSELSGTDTQYF. The rearrangement links TRBV2 to TRBJ2-3; possible D gene TRBD2, 6 bases. CDR1 SNHLY and CDR2 FYNNEI come from the germline V gene. Trimming stripped 2 bases from V and 3 bases from J, with 9 bases between. The CDR3 contains 14 residues. The full variable domain, its missing parts supplied by reference TRBV2 and TRBJ2-3, is EPEVTQTPSHQVTQMGQEVILRCVPISNHLYFYWYRQILGQKVEFLVSFYNNEISEKSEIFDDQFSVERPDGSNFTLKIRSTKLEDSAMYFCASSELSGTDTQYFGPGTRLTVL.

CDR3 coding DNA: TGTGCCAGCAGCCAAAATCTCGGACAGGGGACAGAGACCCAGTACTTC. This translates into CASSQNLGQGTETQYF. This chain uses TRBV14 with TRBJ2-5, with 9 bases identical to TRBD1. The germline CDR1 and CDR2 sequences are SGHDN and FVKESK. The V segment lost 2 bases and the J segment 4 bases; nucleotides outside the gene matches: 8. This CDR3 is built from 16 residues. Together with reference TRBV14 and TRBJ2-5, the CDR3 gives the full variable domain: EAGVTQFPSHSVIEKGQTVTLRCDPISGHDNLYWYRRVMGKEIKFLLHFVKESKQDESGMPNNRFLAERTGGTYSTLKVQPAELEDSGVYFCASSQNLGQGTETQYFGPGTRLLVL.

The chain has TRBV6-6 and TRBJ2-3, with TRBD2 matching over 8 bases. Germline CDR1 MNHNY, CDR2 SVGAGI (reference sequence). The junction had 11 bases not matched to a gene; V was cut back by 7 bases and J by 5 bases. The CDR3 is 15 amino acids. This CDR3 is CASIERETSGDTQYF. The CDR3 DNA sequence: TGTGCCAGCATCGAGCGGGAGACCTCAGGAGATACGCAGTATTTT.